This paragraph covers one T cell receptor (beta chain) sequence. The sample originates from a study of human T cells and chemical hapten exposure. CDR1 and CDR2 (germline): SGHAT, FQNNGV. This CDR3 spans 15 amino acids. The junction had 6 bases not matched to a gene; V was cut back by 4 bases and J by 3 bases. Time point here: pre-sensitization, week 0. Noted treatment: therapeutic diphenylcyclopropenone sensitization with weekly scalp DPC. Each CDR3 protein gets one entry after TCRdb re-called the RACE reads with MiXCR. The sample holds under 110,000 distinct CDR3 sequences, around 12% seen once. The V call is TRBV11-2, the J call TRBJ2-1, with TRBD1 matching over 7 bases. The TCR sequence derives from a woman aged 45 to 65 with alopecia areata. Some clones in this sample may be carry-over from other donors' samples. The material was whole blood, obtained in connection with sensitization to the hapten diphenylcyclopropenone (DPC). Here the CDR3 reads CASSYRTGYYNEQFF. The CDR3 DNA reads TGTGCCAGCAGCTACCGGACAGGTTACTACAATGAGCAGTTCTTC.